A single T cell receptor beta chain is shown here with its context. A much more abundant neighbour one base away suggests this may be a read error. This CDR3 is missing its conserved last phenylalanine or tryptophan, likely due to a read error. Previously, flow cytometry had revealed CD8+CD57+ cell expansion in the patients chosen for sequencing. The data were obtained in a study of CD8+CD57+ T cells in acquired aplastic anemia. It was genomic DNA that served as the template for profiling TCR beta VDJ and CDR3. Each CDR3 protein gets one entry after TCRdb re-called the reads with MiXCR. The sample includes approximately 220,000 distinct CDR3 sequences, about half seen only once; the top ten take 15% to 20%. This clonotype was sampled from a human donor with aplastic anemia. Sequencing was done on a sample of sorted CD4+, CD8+, or CD8+CD57+ T cells (not recorded which) from PBMCs.

CDR3 sequence (DNA): TGTGCCAGCAGTGAGTCGGGAAACACTGAAGCTTTCCTT. The encoded protein is CASSESGNTEAFL. The chain couples TRBV6-1 to TRBJ1-1; no clear D gene. Germline V lookup: CDR1 MNHNS, CDR2 SASEGT. The CDR3 covers 13 residues. V was clipped by 3 bases and J by 2 bases, with 7 bases between them.